These 17 T cell receptor beta chains came from one sample sequenced in a study of T cells in narcolepsy. Sequencing was performed with immunoSEQ multiplex PCR; in TCRdb, only in-frame clones are kept and a portion is missing. This table has more than 1,500 clones, over 20% appearing once. Their cognate antigens are unknown. What was sequenced was cultured CD4+ T cells from cerebrospinal fluid. The source of these receptors is a human donor with narcolepsy.

By sample fraction, this clone is large. This chain connects TRBV18 to TRBJ1-6, with D tentatively TRBD1 (6 bases). Trimming took off 5 bases at V and 9 bases at J, with 14 bases between the two ends. Germline assignment: CDR1 KGHSH and CDR2 LQKENI. The CDR3 contains 14 residues. The CDR3 is CASSARDTRSPLHF. The DNA of the CDR3 is TGTGCCAGCTCAGCCCGGGACACTCGTTCACCCCTCCACTTT. Filled out from reference TRBV18 and TRBJ1-6, the complete variable domain reads NAGVMQNPRHLVRRRGQEARLRCSPMKGHSHVYWYRQLPEEGLKFMVYLQKENIIDESGMPKERFSAEFPKEGPSILRIQQVVRGDSAAYFCASSARDTRSPLHFGNGTRLTVT.

Worth noting for this clone: This sequence may be a read error, since a much larger clone differs from it by one base. The chain carries TRBV4-3 and TRBJ2-1, with 12 bases fitting TRBD2. The CDR3 contains 17 residues. The V segment lost 4 bases and the J segment 8 bases; nucleotides outside the gene matches: 12. Germline V gene lookup returns CDR1 LGHNA and CDR2 YSLEER. CDR3 nucleotide sequence: TGCGCCAGCAGCCTGCCTAGCGGGGGGGGTCCCGGGTATGAGCAGTTCTTC. Its translation: CASSLPSGGGPGYEQFF.

This clone was seen only a few times. The rearrangement links TRBV11-1 to TRBJ2-3, with 8 bases that match TRBD2. V dropped 6 bases and J dropped 2; count of bases not matched to a gene: 10. This CDR3 region has 16 residues. Germline V gene data show CDR1 as SGHAT and CDR2 as FQDESV (reference sequence). CDR3 loop: CASSLGGGGNTDTQYF. The CDR3 nucleotides are TGTGCCAGCAGTCTAGGTGGCGGGGGGAACACAGATACGCAGTATTTT. Together with reference TRBV11-1 and TRBJ2-3, the CDR3 gives the full variable domain: EAEVAQSPRYKITEKSQAVAFWCDPISGHATLYWYRQILGQGPELLVQFQDESVVDDSQLPKDRFSAERLKGVDSTLKIQPAELGDSAMYLCASSLGGGGNTDTQYFGPGTRLTVL.

This clone showed up just a few times. This rearrangement joins TRBV7-9 to TRBJ2-3, with TRBD1 identical over 8 bases. The J segment lost 11 bases and the V segment lost 5 bases, leaving 9 bases of the junction unmatched. The CDR3 runs 13 residues. Germline V gives CDR1 SEHNR, CDR2 FQNEAQ (reference sequence). The CDR3 sequence: CASSLTWTGQQYF. DNA of the CDR3: TGTGCCAGCAGCCTAACCTGGACAGGGCAGCAGTATTTT.

This clone is deemed large (0.1 to 1%). V and J are TRBV7-3 and TRBJ1-1, with D possibly being TRBD1 (5 bases). In germline, CDR1 is SGHTA, CDR2 FQGTGA. The CDR3 loop spans 18 amino acids. V dropped 8 bases and J dropped 1 base, with 26 bases sitting between them. The CDR3 loop is CASSPVGGREQKNTEAFF. The CDR3 nucleotides are TGTGCCAGCTCCCCAGTCGGGGGAAGAGAGCAGAAGAACACTGAAGCTTTCTTT.

About this clone itself: This is likely an artifact of a read error, given a far larger clone one base away. The gene calls are TRBV5-6 and TRBJ2-2, with 10 bases lining up with TRBD1. Germline V lookup: CDR1 SGHDT, CDR2 YYEEEE. With 3 bases clipped from V and 7 bases from J, the junction kept 3 bases outside the gene matches. There are 14 residues in the CDR3. CDR3 amino acids: CASSSTGGGGELFF. CDR3 DNA: TGTGCCAGCAGCTCGACAGGGGGCGGCGGGGAGCTGTTTTTT.

This clone is labeled as large. The chain joins TRBV9 to TRBJ2-3; D remains ambiguous. Trimming shortened V by 2 bases and J by 0 bases, and 7 bases separated the two germline ends. The CDR3 has 14 residues. The germline gives CDR1 SGDLS, CDR2 YYNGEE. In DNA form, the CDR3 reads TGTGCCAGCAGCGTCGGTGGAAGCACAGATACGCAGTATTTT. This gives the protein CASSVGGSTDTQYF.

This clone turned up a few times. The chain combines TRBV4-3 with TRBJ2-2; D unclear. This CDR3 has 15 amino acids. V was trimmed by 0 bases and J by 13 bases, leaving 18 bases between them. The germline V gene has CDR1 LGHNA and CDR2 YSLEER. CDR3 bases: TGCGCCAGCAGCCAAGATGTCGGCCCGGAGAGAGGGCTGTTTTTT. Protein product: CASSQDVGPERGLFF.

This clone is categorized as medium-sized (0.01 to 0.1%). The chain recombines TRBV14 with TRBJ1-2; D possibly corresponds to TRBD1 (6 bases). This CDR3 contains 16 residues. Germline-derived CDR1 and CDR2 are SGHDN and FVKESK. The V end lost 1 base, the J end lost 4 bases, and 16 bases lay between the germline ends. The chain's CDR3 is CASSQGQGRGIYGYTF. The CDR3 DNA reads as TGTGCCAGCAGCCAAGGCCAGGGCAGGGGCATCTATGGCTACACCTTC.

As to this clone: At one boundary the junction diverges from the germline segment, which might be a read error. The identical CDR3 is also encoded by other nucleotide sequences in the sample. V is TRBV5-1 and J is TRBJ2-3; D is uncertain. This CDR3 region has 13 residues. CDR1 is SGHRS and CDR2 is YFSETQ in the germline V gene. The CDR3 DNA is TGTGCCAGCAGCTTGTACGTCAGCAATACGCAGTATTTT. It yields the protein CASSLYVSNTQYF.

In the case of this clone: A much larger clone lies a single base off, so this may be a read error. The V gene is TRBV30, the J gene TRBJ1-5; 7 bases are shared with TRBD1. This CDR3 contains 16 residues. The V gene's germline CDR1 is GTSNPN and CDR2 SVGIG (reference sequence). V was clipped by 5 bases and J by 2 bases; unmatched bases: 12. The CDR3, as DNA: TGTGCCTGGGGCCAGACAGGGTTGGACGGCAATCAGCCCCAGCATTTT. Protein: CAWGQTGLDGNQPQHF.

J is TRBJ1-1 and V is TRBV10-3; TRBD1 is a possible D gene (5 bases). In germline, CDR1 is ENHRY, CDR2 SYGVKD. The V end was cut by 10 bases, the J end by 3 bases, with 24 bases between. The CDR3 is 16 amino acids. The CDR3 DNA reads as TGTGCCAGCACCCCCCGGGGCGCGGGGTGGTACACTGAAGCTTTCTTT. It yields the protein CASTPRGAGWYTEAFF.

The chain is built from TRBV14 and TRBJ2-2; D is undetermined. Germline values: CDR1 SGHDN, CDR2 FVKESK. V was clipped by 4 bases and J by 0 bases, with 12 bases between them. The CDR3 runs 16 residues. CDR3 DNA: TGTGCCAGCAGCCGACGTGATTTAACGAACACCGGGGAGCTGTTTTTT. Translating gives CASSRRDLTNTGELFF.

V and J are TRBV5-8 and TRBJ1-6, with D possibly TRBD1 on 5 matching bases. The V gene lost 0 bases and the J gene lost 9 bases, with 13 bases spanning the gap. This CDR3 is built from 15 residues. CDR1 and CDR2 (germline): SGHTS, YDEGEE. Written as DNA, the CDR3 is TGTGCCAGCAGCTTGGCTCCCGGGGCGGGTTCACCCCTCCACTTT. Encoded protein: CASSLAPGAGSPLHF.

Regarding this clone: Other DNA sequences from this sample encode an identical CDR3 as well. The V gene is TRBV5-1, the J gene TRBJ2-1; perhaps D is TRBD1 or TRBD2 (7 bases each). Per germline, CDR1 SGHRS and CDR2 YFSETQ. Between the trimmed V and J ends, which lost 3 bases and 1 base, there was a span of 11 bases. The CDR3 covers 15 residues. For the CDR3, the DNA is TGCGCCAGCAGCTCAGGGGGGGGATCCTACAATGAGCAGTTCTTC. It specifies CASSSGGGSYNEQFF.

This clone was picked up a small number of times. The chain employs TRBV2 and TRBJ2-2; TRBD1 matches at 7 bases. Germline CDR1 SNHLY, CDR2 FYNNEI. This CDR3 has 15 residues. The junction had 9 bases not matched to a gene; V was cut back by 4 bases and J by 7 bases. In DNA, the CDR3 is TGTGCCAGCAGTGGTGGACAGGTTAGGGTCGGGGAGCTGTTTTTT. Amino acids: CASSGGQVRVGELFF.

This clone was picked up a small number of times. Mismatch with germline at one junction end may stem from a read error. The chain recombines TRBV11-2 with TRBJ2-7; D may be TRBD1 (5 bases). The CDR3 consists of 13 residues. Germline V lookup: CDR1 SGHAT, CDR2 FQNNGV. The CDR3 coding sequence is TGCGCCAGCAGCCAATCCCAGGGCTACGAGCAGTACTTC. Amino acids: CASSQSQGYEQYF.